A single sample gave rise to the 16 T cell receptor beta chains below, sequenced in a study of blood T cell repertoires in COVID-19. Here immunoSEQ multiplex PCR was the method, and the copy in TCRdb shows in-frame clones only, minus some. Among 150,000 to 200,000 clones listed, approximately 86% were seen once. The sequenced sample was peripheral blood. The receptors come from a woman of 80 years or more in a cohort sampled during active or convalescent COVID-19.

The CDR3 bases are TGTGCCAGCAGTGAGCCAGGGGTCCCTGGAAACACCATATATTTT. Translating it yields CASSEPGVPGNTIYF. The chain employs TRBV6-1 and TRBJ1-3; tentative D call: TRBD1 (6 bases). This CDR3 contains 15 residues. V lost 3 bases, J lost 2 bases, and 11 bases lay in between. Germline V gene sequence: CDR1 MNHNS, CDR2 SASEGT.

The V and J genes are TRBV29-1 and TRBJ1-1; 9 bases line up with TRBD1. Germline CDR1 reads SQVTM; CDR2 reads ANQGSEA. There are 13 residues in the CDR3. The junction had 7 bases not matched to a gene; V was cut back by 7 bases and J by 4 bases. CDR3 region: CSAGTGSGTEAFF. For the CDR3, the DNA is TGCAGCGCTGGGACAGGGTCGGGCACTGAAGCTTTCTTT.

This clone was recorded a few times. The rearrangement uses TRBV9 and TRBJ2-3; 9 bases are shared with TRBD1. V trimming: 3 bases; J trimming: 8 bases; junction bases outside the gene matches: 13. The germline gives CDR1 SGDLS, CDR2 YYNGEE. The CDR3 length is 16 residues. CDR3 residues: CASSGAGTGKWGTQYF. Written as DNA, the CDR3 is TGTGCCAGCAGCGGGGCCGGGACAGGGAAGTGGGGTACGCAGTATTTT.

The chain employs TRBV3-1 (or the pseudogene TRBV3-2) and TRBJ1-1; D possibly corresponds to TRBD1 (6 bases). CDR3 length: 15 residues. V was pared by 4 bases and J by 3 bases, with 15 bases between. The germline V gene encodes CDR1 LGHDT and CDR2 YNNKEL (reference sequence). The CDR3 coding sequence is TGTGCCAGCAGCCCCCAGGGGATTCAGGACACTGAAGCTTTCTTT. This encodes CASSPQGIQDTEAFF.

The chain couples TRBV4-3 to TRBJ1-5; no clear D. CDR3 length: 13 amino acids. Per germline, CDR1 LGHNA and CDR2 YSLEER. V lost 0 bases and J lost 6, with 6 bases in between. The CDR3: CASSQDTSQPQHF. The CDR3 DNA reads TGCGCCAGCAGCCAAGACACCAGTCAGCCCCAGCATTTT.

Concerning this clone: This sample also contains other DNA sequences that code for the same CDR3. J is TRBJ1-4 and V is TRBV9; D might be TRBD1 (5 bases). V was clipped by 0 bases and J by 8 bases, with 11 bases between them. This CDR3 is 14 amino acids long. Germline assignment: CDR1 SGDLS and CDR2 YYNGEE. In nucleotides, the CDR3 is TGTGCCAGCAGCGTAGGGCAGGGAGGCGAAAAACTGTTTTTT. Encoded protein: CASSVGQGGEKLFF. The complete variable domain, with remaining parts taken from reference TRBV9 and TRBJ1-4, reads DSGVTQTPKHLITATGQRVTLRCSPRSGDLSVYWYQQSLDQGLQFLIQYYNGEERAKGNILERFSAQQFPDLHSELNLSSLELGDSALYFCASSVGQGGEKLFFGSGTQLSVL.

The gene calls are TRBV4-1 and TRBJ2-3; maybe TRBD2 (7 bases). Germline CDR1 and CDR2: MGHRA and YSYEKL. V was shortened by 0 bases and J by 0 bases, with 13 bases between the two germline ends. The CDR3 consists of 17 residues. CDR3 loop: CASSQDSAGASTDTQYF. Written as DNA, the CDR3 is TGCGCCAGCAGCCAAGATAGCGCGGGGGCTAGCACAGATACGCAGTATTTT.

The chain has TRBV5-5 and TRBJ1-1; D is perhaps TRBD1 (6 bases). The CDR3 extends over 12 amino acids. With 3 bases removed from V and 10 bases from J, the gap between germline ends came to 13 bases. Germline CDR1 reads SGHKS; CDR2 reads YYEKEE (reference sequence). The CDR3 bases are TGTGCCAGCAGCTCACAGGGATTAGGAGCTTTCTTT. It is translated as CASSSQGLGAFF.

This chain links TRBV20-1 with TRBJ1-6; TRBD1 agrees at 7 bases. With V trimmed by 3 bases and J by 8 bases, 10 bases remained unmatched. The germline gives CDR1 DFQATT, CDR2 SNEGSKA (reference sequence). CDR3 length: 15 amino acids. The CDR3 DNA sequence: TGCAGTGCTAGTTCCAGGGGGAAACTAGATTCACCCCTCCACTTT. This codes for CSASSRGKLDSPLHF.

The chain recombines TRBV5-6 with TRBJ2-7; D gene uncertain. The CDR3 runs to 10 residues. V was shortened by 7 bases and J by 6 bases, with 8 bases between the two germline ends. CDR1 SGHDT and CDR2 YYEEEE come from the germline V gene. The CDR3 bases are TGTGCCAGCTTGACAAGCGAGCAGTACGTC. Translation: CASLTSEQYV.

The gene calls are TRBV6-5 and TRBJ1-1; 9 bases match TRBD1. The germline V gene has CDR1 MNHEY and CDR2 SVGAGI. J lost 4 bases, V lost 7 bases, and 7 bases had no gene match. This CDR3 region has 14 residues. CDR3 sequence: CASTHRGLGTEAFF. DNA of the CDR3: TGTGCCAGCACCCACAGGGGGCTTGGCACTGAAGCTTTCTTT.

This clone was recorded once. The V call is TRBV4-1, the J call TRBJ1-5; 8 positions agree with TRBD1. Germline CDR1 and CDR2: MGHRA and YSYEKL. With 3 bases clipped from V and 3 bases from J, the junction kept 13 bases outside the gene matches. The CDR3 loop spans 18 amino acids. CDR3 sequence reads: CASSQRDHRTGINQPQHF. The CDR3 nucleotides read TGCGCCAGCAGCCAGCGAGACCACCGGACAGGGATCAATCAGCCCCAGCATTTT.

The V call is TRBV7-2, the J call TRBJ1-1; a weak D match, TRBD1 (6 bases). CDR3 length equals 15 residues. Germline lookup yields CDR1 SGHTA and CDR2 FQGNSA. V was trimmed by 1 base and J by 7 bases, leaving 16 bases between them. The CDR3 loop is CASSLVGQGMSEAFF. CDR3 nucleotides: TGTGCCAGCAGCTTAGTGGGGCAGGGGATGAGTGAAGCTTTCTTT.

The CDR3 sequence is CAIATGGKETQYF. The CDR3 region has the DNA TGTGCCATCGCGACAGGGGGAAAAGAGACCCAGTACTTC. The gene calls are TRBV6-5 and TRBJ2-5, with TRBD1 matching 9 bases. Germline CDR1 and CDR2: MNHEY and SVGAGI. The CDR3 extends over 13 amino acids. V was pared by 10 bases and J by 3 bases, with 6 bases of the junction left unmatched.

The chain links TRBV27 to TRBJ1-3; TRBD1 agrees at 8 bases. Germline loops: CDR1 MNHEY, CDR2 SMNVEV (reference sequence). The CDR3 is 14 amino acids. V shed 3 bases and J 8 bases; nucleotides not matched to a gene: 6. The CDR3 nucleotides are TGTGCCAGCAGTTTCCAGGGGGCGAAGGACACCATATATTTT. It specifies CASSFQGAKDTIYF.

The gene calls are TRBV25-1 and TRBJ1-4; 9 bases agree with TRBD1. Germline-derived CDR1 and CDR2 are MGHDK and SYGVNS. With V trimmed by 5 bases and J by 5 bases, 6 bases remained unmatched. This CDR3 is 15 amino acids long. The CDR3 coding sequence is TGTGCCAGCAGTTTAACCGGGACAGGGAATGAAAAACTGTTTTTT. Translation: CASSLTGTGNEKLFF.